This T cell receptor (beta chain) appears in the sequencing data of a study of blood T cell repertoires in COVID-19. The wider study: Donors in the United States, Italy and Spain gave samples during acute or convalescent COVID-19. The cDNA or gDNA used as material had been derived from T cells, B-cell-depleted T cells, or PBMCs.

Original processing notes: It was from reference gene primer amplification that nucleated cell counts were estimated. Only in-frame clones appear in the TCRdb table, and some are missing; sequencing was by immunoSEQ multiplex PCR. V, J and clone size are taken as reported in that table, and D and trimming were inferred from the DNA itself. The table shows 200,000 to 250,000 clones, with approximately 78% occurring only once. This TCR derives from a woman in her thirties or forties with acute or convalescent COVID-19. The specimen sequenced was peripheral blood.

The DNA for the CDR3 is TGTGCCAGCAGCTCGCGGGGGCTTAACACTGAAGCTTTCTTT. This translates into CASSSRGLNTEAFF. This chain uses TRBV11-1 with TRBJ1-1; D is possibly TRBD1 (6 bases). Trimming removed 4 bases at V and 2 bases at J, with 11 bases between. Germline V gene sequence: CDR1 SGHAT, CDR2 FQDESV (reference sequence). The CDR3 consists of 14 residues.